These 3 T cell receptor beta chains were all obtained from the same sample, sequenced in a study of T cell clones after liver transplantation. This table comes from immunoSEQ multiplex PCR, and its TCRdb copy is limited to in-frame clones, with some not included. The data hold over 90,000 clones, with roughly four fifths observed a single time. The sequences come from CD4+ T cells from blood, collected approximately 4 years after liver transplant. Source of these receptors: a human patient who received a liver transplant. Part of the T cell pool may stem from the graft donor.

The chain employs TRBV4-3 and TRBJ2-5; D gene uncertain. CDR1 LGHNA and CDR2 YSLEER come from the germline V gene. CDR3 size: 16 residues. V lost 0 bases and J 2 bases, leaving 13 bases between the germline ends. The CDR3 DNA reads TGCGCCAGCAGCCAAGATGCGCGACCCCCTCAAGAGACCCAGTACTTC. Protein product: CASSQDARPPQETQYF.

V is TRBV4-1 and J is TRBJ2-7; D not certain. Germline V CDR1 and CDR2: MGHRA, YSYEKL. The V gene lost 0 bases and the J gene lost 0 bases, with 15 bases spanning the gap. The CDR3 consists of 17 residues. This chain's CDR3 is CASSQEGNRASSYEQYF. The CDR3 DNA sequence: TGCGCCAGCAGCCAAGAAGGGAATCGGGCATCCTCCTACGAGCAGTACTTC.

This clone was seen a few times. This chain uses TRBV7-6 with TRBJ2-7; 7 bases agree with TRBD1. The CDR3 spans 17 residues. The V segment lost 5 bases and the J segment 0 bases; nucleotides outside the gene matches: 13. Germline CDR1 is SGHVS and CDR2 is FNYEAQ. This CDR3 is CASSRGGTGTASYEQYF. CDR3 DNA: TGTGCCAGCAGCCGGGGCGGAACCGGGACAGCCTCCTACGAGCAGTACTTC.